The next 7 T cell receptor beta chains were all read from a single sample in a study of T cells after yellow fever vaccination. One entry per CDR3 protein results from TCRdb running MiXCR on the 5' RACE reads. The profile shows a few hundred thousand distinct CDR3 sequences, roughly 3.9% of them singletons. The material sequenced was PBMCs, taken 5 days after the yellow fever booster vaccination. These TCRs come from a man aged 18 to 30 who received the YFV17D yellow fever vaccine.

This clonotype has just a few counts. V is TRBV5-1 and J is TRBJ1-3; D uncertain. CDR3 length: 15 residues. Germline V gene sequence: CDR1 SGHRS, CDR2 YFSETQ. V dropped 4 bases and J dropped 4 bases, with 15 bases sitting between them. The CDR3 DNA reads as TGCGCCAGCAGCCGTGACGGGGTCCCCGGAAACACCATATATTTT. Encoded protein: CASSRDGVPGNTIYF. The full variable domain, in which reference TRBV5-1 and TRBJ1-3 provide the parts outside the CDR3, is KAGVTQTPRYLIKTRGQQVTLSCSPISGHRSVSWYQQTPGQGLQFLFEYFSETQRNKGNFPGRFSGRQFSNSRSEMNVSTLELGDSALYLCASSRDGVPGNTIYFGEGSWLTVV.

This clonotype was found a few times. The chain employs TRBV2 and TRBJ1-5; D is perhaps TRBD1 (5 bases). Trimming left V 3 bases short and J 8 bases short, with 23 bases between. This CDR3 contains 17 residues. Germline-derived CDR1 and CDR2 are SNHLY and FYNNEI. CDR3 in DNA: TGTGCCAGCAGTGACCGGGAAGCGGGGGGGGATTGGAAGCCCCAGCATTTT. This encodes CASSDREAGGDWKPQHF.

This clonotype came up a few times. The chain carries TRBV2 and TRBJ2-3, with 8 bases identical to TRBD2. The CDR3 length is 13 residues. The germline CDR1 and CDR2 sequences are SNHLY and FYNNEI. The junction had 6 bases not matched to a gene; V was cut back by 11 bases and J by 2 bases. The CDR3: CAGPGGVTDTQYF. CDR3 sequence (DNA): TGTGCCGGCCCGGGGGGGGTCACAGATACGCAGTATTTT.

This clonotype has more than one count but fewer than ten. This chain links TRBV7-9 with TRBJ2-2, with D hard to call. Trimming left V 5 bases short and J 6 bases short, with 10 bases between. Per germline, CDR1 SEHNR and CDR2 FQNEAQ (reference sequence). The CDR3 consists of 13 residues. Here the CDR3 reads CASSPLDSGELFF. The CDR3 DNA reads as TGTGCCAGCAGCCCGCTAGATTCCGGGGAGCTGTTTTTT.

The chain uses TRBV5-4 and TRBJ2-4, with 8 positions matching TRBD2. The junction had 8 bases not matched to a gene; V was cut back by 5 bases and J by 1 base. The V gene's germline CDR1 is SGHNT and CDR2 YYREEE (reference sequence). The CDR3 is 16 amino acids. In DNA form, the CDR3 reads TGTGCCAGCAGTCCCGGTGGGACTAGTGCCAAAAACATTCAGTACTTC. Translation gives CASSPGGTSAKNIQYF.

This clonotype has more than one count but fewer than ten. The V gene is TRBV7-9, the J gene TRBJ2-5, with a weak D call TRBD1 (6 bases). Germline CDR1 reads SEHNR; CDR2 reads FQNEAQ (reference sequence). The CDR3 loop spans 13 amino acids. Trimming pared 8 bases from V and 3 bases from J, leaving 13 bases between. The CDR3 loop reads CASHQGFEETQYF. As DNA, the CDR3 is TGTGCCAGCCATCAGGGGTTCGAAGAGACCCAGTACTTC.

The chain links TRBV5-1 to TRBJ1-5; 10 bases agree with TRBD1. V dropped 7 bases and J dropped 6; count of bases not matched to a gene: 4. The germline gives CDR1 SGHRS, CDR2 YFSETQ. This CDR3 spans 13 amino acids. CDR3 amino acids: CASGRQGAQPQHF. CDR3 nucleotides: TGCGCCAGCGGGAGACAGGGGGCTCAGCCCCAGCATTTT.